This T cell receptor (beta chain) was recovered during a study of blood T cell repertoires in COVID-19. The CDR3 is 16 amino acids. In germline, CDR1 is KGHDR, CDR2 SFDVKD. The V end was cut by 4 bases, the J end by 6 bases, with 17 bases between. This clone showed up just once. This table comes from immunoSEQ multiplex PCR, and its TCRdb copy is limited to in-frame clones, with some not included. The data show about 63,000 clones, about 78% seen once. What was sequenced was peripheral blood. The receptor comes from a woman of 80 years or more with acute or convalescent COVID-19. The chain uses TRBV24-1 and TRBJ2-2; perhaps TRBD1 as D (7 bases). CDR3 nucleotides: TGTGCCACCAGTGAAGCCCGGCAGGGGGGTTCCGGGGAGCTGTTTTTT. Its translation: CATSEARQGGSGELFF.